One and the same sample provided the 11 T cell receptor beta chains below, sequenced in a study of identifying expanded T cells in peripheral blood. Here immunoSEQ multiplex PCR was the method, and the copy in TCRdb shows in-frame clones only, minus some. The data show around 130,000 clones, less than 90% seen once. The sample consisted of blood. The receptors here all came from a person aged 18 to 70 in good health.

The chain recombines TRBV19 with TRBJ2-1, with TRBD2 matching over 8 bases. V gave up 2 bases and J gave up 8 bases; unmatched junction bases: 8. This CDR3 comprises 15 residues. The germline V gene has CDR1 LNHDA and CDR2 SQIVND (reference sequence). The DNA for the CDR3 is TGTGCCAGTAGTATAATAGGGACTAGGAACTATGAGCAGTTCTTC. It specifies CASSIIGTRNYEQFF. Full variable domain (remainder filled in from reference TRBV19 and TRBJ2-1): DGGITQSPKYLFRKEGQNVTLSCEQNLNHDAMYWYRQDPGQGLRLIYYSQIVNDFQKGDIAEGYSVSREKKESFPLTVTSAQKNPTAFYLCASSIIGTRNYEQFFGPGTRLTVL.

The chain employs TRBV7-9 and TRBJ1-1, with 7 bases aligning to TRBD1. The germline V gene encodes CDR1 SEHNR and CDR2 FQNEAQ (reference sequence). This CDR3 contains 13 residues. V was pared by 6 bases and J by 3 bases, with 4 bases of the junction left unmatched. The chain's CDR3 is CASRSTGDTEAFF. CDR3 coding DNA: TGTGCCAGCAGGTCCACAGGGGACACTGAAGCTTTCTTT.

The V call is TRBV25-1, the J call TRBJ1-3; 7 bases are a match to TRBD1. Germline V gene data show CDR1 as MGHDK and CDR2 as SYGVNS. Trimming took 6 bases from V and 2 from J; bases not matched to a gene: 7. The CDR3 covers 15 residues. CDR3 region: CASSPRTGAGNTIYF. CDR3 DNA sequence: TGTGCCAGCAGCCCAAGGACAGGAGCTGGAAACACCATATATTTT.

The genes are TRBV28 and TRBJ1-2; D possibly corresponds to TRBD1 (5 bases). Between the trimmed V and J ends, which lost 6 bases and 3 bases, there was a span of 14 bases. Germline CDR1 MDHEN, CDR2 SYDVKM. The CDR3 totals 14 residues. This CDR3 reads CASSRQQEDYGYTF. CDR3 nucleotide sequence: TGTGCCAGCAGCCGCCAACAGGAGGACTATGGCTACACCTTC.

The rearrangement uses TRBV7-2 and TRBJ2-2; 10 bases line up with TRBD2. The germline V gene has CDR1 SGHTA and CDR2 FQGNSA. The V and J ends lost 5 bases and 6 bases, in that order; junction bases with no gene match: 15. The CDR3 is 18 amino acids. CDR3 amino acids: CASSPLGLASGGSGELFF. CDR3 nucleotides: TGTGCCAGCAGCCCATTAGGGCTAGCTAGCGGGGGCTCCGGGGAGCTGTTTTTT.

CDR3 region: CASSQEVVDTEAFF. As DNA, the CDR3 is TGTGCCAGCAGCCAAGAAGTCGTGGACACTGAAGCTTTCTTT. V and J are TRBV4-2 and TRBJ1-1; D gene ambiguous. Germline CDR1 reads LGHNA; CDR2 reads YNFKEQ. V was clipped by 0 bases and J by 3 bases, with 8 bases between them. This CDR3 is built from 14 residues.

This rearrangement joins TRBV19 to TRBJ1-1; unclear D gene. Germline V gene sequence: CDR1 LNHDA, CDR2 SQIVND (reference sequence). Trimming took off 3 bases at V and 0 bases at J, with 8 bases between the two ends. CDR3 length: 14 residues. DNA for the CDR3: TGTGCCAGTAGTATTAGCACCGTGAACACTGAAGCTTTCTTT. Its translation: CASSISTVNTEAFF.

The gene calls are TRBV5-1 and TRBJ1-2; D is perhaps TRBD1 (6 bases). This CDR3 contains 14 residues. The germline V and J ends were trimmed by 3 bases and 2 bases, with 11 bases remaining between them. Per germline, CDR1 SGHRS and CDR2 YFSETQ. CDR3 region: CASSSWRGNYGYTF. The CDR3 bases are TGCGCCAGCAGCTCCTGGAGGGGGAACTATGGCTACACCTTC.

Concerning this clone: Other DNA sequences from this sample encode an identical CDR3 as well. J is TRBJ1-2 and V is TRBV6-1; no clear D gene. V lost 0 bases and J 4 bases, leaving 3 bases between the germline ends. The CDR3 totals 12 residues. Germline assignment: CDR1 MNHNS and CDR2 SASEGT. Written as DNA, the CDR3 is TGTGCCAGCAGTGAAGCATTCTATGGCTACACCTTC. It specifies CASSEAFYGYTF.

The rearrangement joins TRBV2 to TRBJ2-3; D not certain. V dropped 7 bases and J dropped 3 bases, with 17 bases sitting between them. Germline CDR1 reads SNHLY; CDR2 reads FYNNEI. The length of the CDR3 is 15 residues. The CDR3 region is CASTGSSLGTDTQYF. The CDR3 bases are TGTGCCAGCACCGGGTCCTCTCTTGGGACAGATACGCAGTATTTT.

This chain links TRBV6-6 with TRBJ1-2; weak D call: TRBD1 (5 bases). The CDR3 has 15 amino acids. The germline V gene has CDR1 MNHNY and CDR2 SVGAGI (reference sequence). Trimming shortened V by 0 bases and J by 4 bases, and 12 bases separated the two germline ends. The CDR3 here is CASSYSERGSYGYTF. The CDR3 DNA is TGTGCCAGCAGTTACTCGGAACGGGGCTCCTATGGCTACACCTTC.